This T cell receptor beta chain was recorded in a study of immune evolution from preneoplasia to lung adenocarcinoma. With regard to this clone: No antigen is known for it.

Two lung cancer pathologists independently confirmed each histologic diagnosis. Notes on the study in general: Top clone share appeared to fall from AAH through AIS, MIA, adenocarcinoma.

CDR3 length: 15 residues. From germline, CDR1 is SEHNR and CDR2 FQNEAQ (reference sequence). With V trimmed by 6 bases and J by 7 bases, 11 bases remained unmatched. Generated by immunoSEQ multiplex PCR, the TCRdb table keeps only in-frame clones and is missing some. The repertoire includes 15,000 to 20,000 clones, approximately 86% of them detected once, and approximately 2.4% sits in the top ten. This receptor was obtained from a person between 65 and 79 years old with invasive lung adenocarcinoma. The gene calls are TRBV7-9 and TRBJ2-1, with 8 nucleotides matching TRBD2. The specimen was FFPE invasive lung adenocarcinoma tissue. The CDR3 loop reads CASSDAGGGRNEQFF. The CDR3 bases are TGTGCCAGCAGTGATGCGGGCGGGGGGAGGAATGAGCAGTTCTTC.